The source of this T cell receptor beta chain is a study of cytomegalovirus exposure and HLA in healthy donors. The V end was cut by 5 bases, the J end by 2 bases, with 9 bases between. CDR3 length equals 12 residues. Looked up from germline, CDR1 is SQVTM and CDR2 is ANQGSEA. Use of 60 Vbeta and 13 Jbeta primers characterized the PCR. Data came from immunoSEQ multiplex PCR; TCRdb stores just in-frame clones and leaves some out. The table lists about 170,000 clones. The clonotype comes from a woman younger than 35 in good health and CMV-seropositive. The chain carries TRBV29-1 and TRBJ1-1; possible D gene TRBD1, 5 bases. The source material was PBMCs. For the CDR3, the DNA is TGCAGCGTTTGGGGGGTAAACACTGAAGCTTTCTTT. Encoded protein: CSVWGVNTEAFF.